The 15 T cell receptor beta chains reported below all come from one sample, sequenced in a study of cytomegalovirus exposure and HLA in healthy donors. Vbeta (60) and Jbeta (13) primers were used in the PCR. TCRdb keeps only in-frame clones here, not all; method: immunoSEQ multiplex PCR. Among some 170,000 clones, roughly 79% were seen once, and the ten largest hold around 4.7%. Source material: PBMCs. The receptor source for this set is a woman aged 18-29 years in good health and CMV-seropositive.

In its sample, this clone was seen once. V usage is TRBV10-3 and J usage is TRBJ1-2; the match to TRBD1 covers 7 bases. CDR1 ENHRY and CDR2 SYGVKD come from the germline V gene. The CDR3 covers 15 residues. V lost 6 bases and J lost 0; bases outside the gene matches: 7. CDR3 in amino acids: CAIREDRKTNYGYTF. As DNA, the CDR3 is TGTGCCATCAGAGAGGACAGGAAGACTAACTATGGCTACACCTTC.

The chain recombines TRBV7-6 with TRBJ2-7, with D perhaps matching TRBD1 (5 bases). V was trimmed by 5 bases and J by 5 bases, leaving 13 bases between them. The CDR3 runs to 13 residues. CDR1 is SGHVS, CDR2 FNYEAQ, per germline. The CDR3 protein is CASSLIQVHEQYF. The CDR3 region has the DNA TGTGCCAGCAGCCTTATACAGGTCCACGAGCAGTACTTC.

This chain uses TRBV7-9 with TRBJ1-1, with D maybe TRBD1 (6 bases). Per the germline V gene, CDR1 is SEHNR and CDR2 is FQNEAQ (reference sequence). V lost 1 base and J lost 3, with 9 bases in between. The CDR3 spans 14 residues. The CDR3 sequence: CASSLVQGYTEAFF. CDR3 DNA: TGTGCCAGCAGCTTAGTGCAGGGGTACACTGAAGCTTTCTTT.

To note about this clone: The sample carries other DNA sequences with the same CDR3. V usage is TRBV28 and J usage is TRBJ2-7, with no clear D. Trimming took 3 bases from V and 3 from J, leaving 3 bases between them. Germline values: CDR1 MDHEN, CDR2 SYDVKM. The CDR3 is 11 residues long. The CDR3 here is CASSFNYEQYF. The DNA of the CDR3 is TGTGCCAGCAGTTTTAACTACGAGCAGTACTTC.

The chain has TRBV6-1 and TRBJ1-5; 8 bases agree with TRBD1. After removal of 2 bases from V and 4 bases from J, the junction contained 7 bases not matched to a gene. The CDR3 totals 16 residues. Germline V gene data show CDR1 as MNHNS and CDR2 as SASEGT. CDR3 nucleotides: TGTGCCAGCAGTGAAAGGCTTAACAGGGGGAATCAGCCCCAGCATTTT. As protein: CASSERLNRGNQPQHF.

The chain has TRBV4-2 and TRBJ2-6; D might be TRBD1 (5 bases). V was trimmed by 4 bases and J by 4 bases, leaving 11 bases between them. This CDR3 has 15 residues. Germline V gives CDR1 LGHNA, CDR2 YNFKEQ. The CDR3 region is CASSLSGYGANVLTF. The CDR3 DNA follows: TGTGCCAGCAGCCTTTCAGGGTACGGGGCCAACGTCCTGACTTTC.

The rearrangement links TRBV5-1 to TRBJ2-5; D gene ambiguous. The CDR3 spans 13 residues. Germline V gene sequence: CDR1 SGHRS, CDR2 YFSETQ. Trimming removed 2 bases from V and 4 bases from J, with 9 bases in between. CDR3 nucleotide sequence: TGCGCCAGCAGCTTATTTCCCTTAGAGACCCAGTACTTC. Translation: CASSLFPLETQYF. The full variable domain, in which reference TRBV5-1 and TRBJ2-5 provide the parts outside the CDR3, is KAGVTQTPRYLIKTRGQQVTLSCSPISGHRSVSWYQQTPGQGLQFLFEYFSETQRNKGNFPGRFSGRQFSNSRSEMNVSTLELGDSALYLCASSLFPLETQYFGPGTRLLVL.

Ten or more counts support this clone. V is TRBV15 and J is TRBJ1-5, with a tentative D call TRBD1 (5 bases). V lost 3 bases, J lost 6 bases, and 18 bases lay in between. The CDR3 loop spans 16 amino acids. CDR1 and CDR2 from the germline V gene are LNHNV and YYDKDF (reference sequence). The CDR3: CATSSPPGLSTQPQHF. The CDR3 nucleotides read TGTGCCACCAGCAGCCCGCCGGGACTTTCCACTCAGCCCCAGCATTTT.

J is TRBJ2-1 and V is TRBV5-1, with D perhaps matching TRBD1 (5 bases). V dropped 0 bases and J dropped 7 bases, with 14 bases sitting between them. CDR1 and CDR2 (germline): SGHRS, YFSETQ. The CDR3 length is 15 residues. The CDR3 nucleotides are TGCGCCAGCAGCTTGGTCTGGGTAGGGGAAAATGAGCAGTTCTTC. This gives the protein CASSLVWVGENEQFF.

This clone was picked up one time. V usage is TRBV28 and J usage is TRBJ1-2; D is unresolved. The V end was cut by 6 bases, the J end by 4 bases, with 12 bases between. The CDR3 contains 13 residues. Germline values: CDR1 MDHEN, CDR2 SYDVKM. The CDR3 spells CASSPPQRYGYTF. DNA for the CDR3: TGTGCCAGCAGCCCTCCCCAGCGCTATGGCTACACCTTC.

This chain connects TRBV11-3 to TRBJ2-5, with D possibly being TRBD2 (6 bases). The CDR3 length is 15 residues. In germline, CDR1 is SGHNT, CDR2 YENEEA. V was cut by 4 bases and J by 2 bases, with 14 bases left in between. Here the CDR3 reads CASSSGGAPQETQYF. The CDR3 nucleotides are TGTGCCAGCAGCTCCGGCGGGGCCCCACAAGAGACCCAGTACTTC.

This clone has more than one count but fewer than ten. The V gene is TRBV6-5, the J gene TRBJ1-6; the D gene is possibly TRBD1 (6 bases). CDR1 is MNHEY, CDR2 SVGAGI, per germline. The CDR3 runs 14 residues. Between the trimmed V and J ends, which lost 6 bases and 10 bases, there was a span of 16 bases. The CDR3 is CASRPQGPRSPLHF. The CDR3 region has the DNA TGTGCCAGCAGACCCCAGGGGCCCCGATCACCCCTCCACTTT.

This clone was observed a handful of times. This chain joins TRBV7-9 and TRBJ2-2; D possibly corresponds to TRBD1 (6 bases). Germline-derived CDR1 and CDR2 are SEHNR and FQNEAQ (reference sequence). The CDR3 extends over 15 amino acids. V lost 1 base to trimming and J lost 3 bases, with 9 bases between them. As DNA, the CDR3 is TGTGCCAGCAGCTTAGGAGAGGGGGACACCGGGGAGCTGTTTTTT. Translated: CASSLGEGDTGELFF. Based on the CDR3 plus reference TRBV7-9 and TRBJ2-2, the full variable domain is DTGVSQNPRHKITKRGQNVTFRCDPISEHNRLYWYRQTLGQGPEFLTYFQNEAQLEKSRLLSDRFSAERPKGSFSTLEIQRTEQGDSAMYLCASSLGEGDTGELFFGEGSRLTVL.

This clone appeared a few times. This rearrangement joins TRBV5-1 to TRBJ2-7; 7 nucleotides agree with TRBD1. Germline lookup yields CDR1 SGHRS and CDR2 YFSETQ. The CDR3 runs 13 residues. The V and J ends lost 5 bases and 5 bases, in that order; junction bases with no gene match: 7. CDR3 amino acids: CASRFTGAHEQYF. Written as DNA, the CDR3 is TGCGCCAGCAGGTTTACAGGGGCCCACGAGCAGTACTTC.

This clone was counted only a few times. The gene calls are TRBV19 and TRBJ2-2, with 11 bases fitting TRBD1. The CDR3 is 16 amino acids. Trimming cost V 4 bases and J 4 bases; bases outside gene matches: 5. Germline CDR1 is LNHDA and CDR2 is SQIVND (reference sequence). The CDR3 protein is CASSKDRGLVTGELFF. The DNA of the CDR3 is TGTGCCAGTAGTAAGGACAGGGGGCTGGTCACCGGGGAGCTGTTTTTT.